This TCR beta chain is from a study of CD8 T cells in Susac syndrome. Random hexamers were used to reverse transcribe the RNA input (about 0.5 to 1 ug). TCRdb redid the calling of the immunoSEQ multiplex PCR reads with MiXCR, one entry per CDR3 protein. The sample contains about 100,000 distinct CDR3 sequences, 95% of which appear only once. J gave up 1 base and V 4 bases, and 8 bases lay outside the gene matches. The CDR3 loop spans 17 amino acids. Germline V gene sequence: CDR1 MDHEN, CDR2 SYDVKM. The sequence was collected from a human donor with Susac syndrome. This rearrangement joins TRBV28 to TRBJ1-5, with TRBD1 matching over 9 bases. The source material was CD8+ T cells from PBMCs. The CDR3 region is CASSSATGTGSNQPQHF. CDR3 in DNA: TGTGCCAGCAGTTCCGCGACTGGGACAGGGAGCAATCAGCCCCAGCATTTT.